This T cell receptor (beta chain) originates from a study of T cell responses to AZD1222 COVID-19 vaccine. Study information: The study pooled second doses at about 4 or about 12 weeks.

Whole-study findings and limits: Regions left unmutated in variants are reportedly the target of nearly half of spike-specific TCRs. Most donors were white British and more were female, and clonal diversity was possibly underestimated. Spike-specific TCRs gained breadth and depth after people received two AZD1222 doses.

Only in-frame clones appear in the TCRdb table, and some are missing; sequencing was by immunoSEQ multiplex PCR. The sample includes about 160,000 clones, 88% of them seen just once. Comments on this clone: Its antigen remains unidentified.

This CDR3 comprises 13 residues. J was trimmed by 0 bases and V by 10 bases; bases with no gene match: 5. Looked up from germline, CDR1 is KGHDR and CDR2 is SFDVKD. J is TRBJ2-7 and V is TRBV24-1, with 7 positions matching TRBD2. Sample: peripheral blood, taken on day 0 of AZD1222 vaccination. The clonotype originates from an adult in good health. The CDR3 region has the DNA TGTGCCACGGAGGGAGGGTCCTCCTACGAGCAGTACTTC. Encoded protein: CATEGGSSYEQYF.